What follows is one T cell receptor beta chain and its context. As originally analysed: By means of reference gene primer amplification, nucleated cell counts were estimated. Method: immunoSEQ multiplex PCR; TCRdb's copy keeps in-frame clones and lacks some. V and J calls and clone size come straight from that table; D and trimming were deduced from the DNA. The profile covers approximately 170,000 clones, with 80% to 90% appearing a single time and roughly 2% taken by the ten largest. Trimming took off 5 bases at V and 0 bases at J, with 14 bases between the two ends. This CDR3 has 17 amino acids. The germline V gene encodes CDR1 SNHLY and CDR2 FYNNEI. This entry comes from a study of blood T cell repertoires in COVID-19. About the research overall: Donors in the United States, Italy and Spain gave samples during acute or convalescent COVID-19. T cells, B-cell-depleted T cells, or PBMCs supplied cDNA or gDNA.

The chain uses TRBV2 and TRBJ1-6, with a weak D call TRBD1 (6 bases). Sequencing was carried out using peripheral blood. The origin of this receptor is a man aged 18 to 30 who had recovered from COVID-19. The CDR3 DNA follows: TGTGCCAGCAGTTCAGACAGGATGAGCTCCTATAATTCACCCCTCCACTTT. As protein: CASSSDRMSSYNSPLHF.